The present T cell receptor beta chain was sequenced within a study of T cell repertoires in cytomegalovirus infection. Study-wide context: Indications came from public TCR beta signatures; they pointed to CMV infection and to a matching HLA type. Regarding the study as a whole: Across the ex vivo response, the dominant clonotypes were HLA-C-restricted CMV-specific TCR beta clonotypes. Carriers of CMV and the relevant HLA type were discriminated by public TCR beta frequency.

TCRdb analysed the reads with MiXCR anew, one entry per CDR3 protein. The sample yields under 70,000 distinct CDR3 sequences, 25% to 40% seen once. As for this clonotype: Antigen specificity is unknown.

The trim removed 4 bases at V and 5 bases at J, leaving 22 bases unmatched. The CDR3 has 19 residues. Germline V gene lookup returns CDR1 LNHDA and CDR2 SQIVND (reference sequence). The receptor was isolated from a human donor in good health (CMV status not recorded). Some clones in this sample may be carry-over from other donors' samples. This sequence joins TRBV19 and TRBJ2-7; 8 nucleotides line up with TRBD1. Input material: PBMCs, sequenced either directly or after in vitro stimulation (not recorded which). CDR3 bases: TGTGCCAGTAGTACCCTCGGGACAGGAATCCCTCTCCTCCTGGACGAGCAGTACTTC. Translation: CASSTLGTGIPLLLDEQYF.